The entry below gives a single T cell receptor beta chain sequence along with its context. What it binds is not known. This entry belongs to a study of post-analysis software for immune sequencing data. General study findings and limits: About five TRBV segments, including TRBV5-6, TRBV5-1 and TRBV20-1, were more frequent in patients than controls.

Trimming pared 1 base from V and 8 bases from J, leaving 11 bases between. CDR3 size: 13 residues. Germline V gene data show CDR1 as MNHNS and CDR2 as SASEGT. The authors incorporated unique molecular identifiers into the TCR beta cDNA libraries. TCRdb reprocessed the PCR reads with MiXCR, giving one entry per CDR3 protein. The sample consists of about 460,000 distinct CDR3 sequences, nearly 45% of them appearing once. This chain joins TRBV6-1 and TRBJ1-1, with D uncertain. This TCR came from a girl under 18 with multiple sclerosis. The sample was blood. CDR3 amino acids: CASSEGVWREAFF. In DNA, the CDR3 is TGTGCCAGCAGTGAAGGAGTCTGGAGGGAAGCTTTCTTT.